This T cell receptor (beta chain) was found in a study of a mutant IDH1 vaccine in newly diagnosed glioma. Study details: Across weeks 1, 3, 5, 7, 11, 15, 19 and 23, patients received a vaccination each time, eight in all. Standard pretreatment was either radiotherapy, temozolomide, or, for most, radiochemotherapy with temozolomide. Investigators started vaccination 4-6 weeks after radiotherapy alone, or with temozolomide cycles.

The sample's time point: week 5, during vaccination. Vaccine doses each comprised 300 ug of mutant IDH1 20-mer peptide, with topical imiquimod. New WHO grade 3 or 4 astrocytomas that were IDH1-mutant and ATRX-lost had been found in donors. As concerns this clone: The antigen remains unidentified.

Profiling relied on immunoSEQ multiplex PCR, and the TCRdb table lists in-frame clones only, not all of them. The sample consists of roughly 72,000 clones, roughly 90% of them appearing once. Germline CDR1 reads MDHEN; CDR2 reads SYDVKM. V gave up 5 bases and J gave up 5 bases, with 16 bases separating them. The CDR3 is 14 residues long. The V gene is TRBV28, the J gene TRBJ2-7; D might be TRBD1 (5 bases). This receptor was obtained from a woman aged 45-59 years with glioma. Source: PBMCs, taken from a glioma patient whose treatment included an IDH1 peptide vaccine. CDR3 coding DNA: TGTGCCAGCAGTCCCCAACCCCCCAGGGACGAGCAGTACTTC. Translation: CASSPQPPRDEQYF.